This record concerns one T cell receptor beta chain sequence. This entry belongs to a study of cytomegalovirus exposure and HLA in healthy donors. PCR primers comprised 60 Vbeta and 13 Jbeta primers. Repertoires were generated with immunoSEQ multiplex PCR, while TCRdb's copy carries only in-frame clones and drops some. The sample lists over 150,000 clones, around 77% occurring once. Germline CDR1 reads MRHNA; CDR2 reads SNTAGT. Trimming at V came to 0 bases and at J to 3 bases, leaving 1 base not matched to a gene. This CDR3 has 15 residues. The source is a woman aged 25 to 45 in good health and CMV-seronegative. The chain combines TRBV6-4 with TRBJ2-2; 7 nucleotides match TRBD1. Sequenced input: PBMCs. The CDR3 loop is CASSDSDRDTGELFF. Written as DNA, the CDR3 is TGTGCCAGCAGTGACTCCGACAGGGACACCGGGGAGCTGTTTTTT.